This entry concerns a single T cell receptor (beta chain). Its specificity is unknown. This sample is part of a study of cytomegalovirus exposure and HLA in healthy donors. Germline V gene lookup returns CDR1 MNHEY and CDR2 SMNVEV (reference sequence). This CDR3 region has 14 residues. V gave up 5 bases and J gave up 8 bases, with 18 bases separating them. Study observations and caveats: Across HLA loci, a later analysis found differing TCR association rates, with DRB1 most and HLA-C fewest. TCR beta chain V- and J-gene trimming was linked, in a later analysis, to a missense variant in DCLRE1C. Accurate HLA-A and HLA-B prediction from TCR beta sequences was reported for most subjects.

The study ran its PCR with 60 Vbeta and 13 Jbeta primers. Using immunoSEQ multiplex PCR, the repertoire was profiled, and TCRdb retains in-frame clones only, with some absent. The profile shows 220,000 or so clones, around 80% of them singletons. This sequence was found in a man in his fifties in good health and CMV-seronegative. The J gene is TRBJ1-2, the V gene TRBV27; D gene unclear. Sequencing was done on a sample of PBMCs. CDR3 sequence (DNA): TGTGCCAGCAGTCGCGGTTCCCCCCCGGTAGGCTACACCTTC. It yields the protein CASSRGSPPVGYTF.